The sample holds a few counts of the clone carrying this T cell receptor (beta chain). Its antigen is unknown. This sample was taken from a study of blood T cells in healthy people across ages. Donors gave roughly 10 milliliters of peripheral blood apiece. Study-wide results and caveats: PBMCs left unsorted prevented a conclusive naive versus antigen-experienced comparison. From one million sequenced T cells, diversity estimates were lower bounds.

A second PCR, run for about 7 to 11 cycles, used a sample-barcoded 5' primer plus a J-beta primer mix. The template-switch adaptor was a 5' adaptor with 12 random nucleotides. It tagged each cDNA molecule. TCRdb called the 5' RACE reads again in MiXCR, with one record for every CDR3 protein. The sample has 1.5 million to 1.8 million distinct CDR3 sequences, 42% seen once. Germline CDR1 reads SGHAT; CDR2 reads FQNNGV. The CDR3 is made up of 15 amino acids. V dropped 4 bases and J dropped 1 base, with 14 bases sitting between them. The rearrangement links TRBV11-2 to TRBJ2-7; D ambiguous. Source material: blood. This receptor was identified in a woman aged 18-30 years in good health. The CDR3 sequence is CASSSLGKGSYEQYF. The CDR3 region has the DNA TGTGCCAGCAGCTCCCTGGGGAAGGGTTCCTACGAGCAGTACTTC.